Listed below are T cell receptor beta chains from one sample, sequenced in a study of shared clonotypes between healthy human individuals. Sequencing was performed with immunoSEQ multiplex PCR; in TCRdb, only in-frame clones are kept and a portion is missing. The sample comprises about 2.3 million clones, 92% of which are singletons, and 0.3% to 0.45% rests with the top ten. Sequenced material: naive CD4+ T cells from PBMCs. Receptor source: a man aged 18 to 30 in good health. Some clones in this sample may be carry-over from other donors' samples. Both conserved end residues are part of each CDR3. D genes are given only for firm matches. Some rows have no size entry. The others give once, few or many, or a class for an expanded clone.

d_call	v_call	j_call	clone_size	cdr3_aa	cdr3_nt
NA	TRBV4-3	TRBJ2-1	NA	CASSLSDSGGEQFF	TGCGCCAGCAGCCTATCAGATTCTGGGGGTGAGCAGTTCTTC
TRBD1	TRBV19	TRBJ1-2	NA	CASNHGTDGYTF	TGTGCCAGTAATCACGGGACAGATGGCTACACCTTC
NA	TRBV9	TRBJ2-6	NA	CASSVGSGSGANVLTF	TGTGCCAGCAGCGTAGGTTCGGGCTCTGGGGCCAACGTCCTGACTTTC
NA	TRBV5-1	TRBJ2-7	NA	CASSFEVGRRSYEQYF	TGCGCCAGCAGCTTCGAAGTCGGCCGGCGCTCCTACGAGCAGTACTTC
TRBD2	TRBV28	TRBJ2-4	once	CASSGEGRGNIQYF	TGTGCCAGCAGCGGGGAGGGTAGGGGAAACATTCAGTACTTC
NA	TRBV2	TRBJ1-4	NA	CASSVGPMGEKLFF	TGTGCCAGCAGTGTTGGTCCTATGGGCGAAAAACTGTTTTTT
TRBD2	TRBV7-9	TRBJ2-2	NA	CASSFGLAVNTGELFF	TGTGCCAGCAGCTTCGGACTAGCGGTGAACACCGGGGAGCTGTTTTTT
TRBD1	TRBV5-3	TRBJ1-2	NA	CARSADRALTSTHPGDIYGYTF	TGTGCCAGAAGCGCGGACAGGGCCCTCACATCTACCCACCCCGGTGATATCTATGGCTACACCTTC
NA	TRBV5-1	TRBJ2-1	NA	CASSPGAQNYNEQFF	TGCGCCAGCAGCCCGGGGGCCCAGAACTACAATGAGCAGTTCTTC
TRBD2	TRBV29-1	TRBJ2-1	NA	CSVRRLAGGPTNEQFF	TGCAGCGTTCGACGACTAGCGGGAGGGCCTACGAATGAGCAGTTCTTC
NA	TRBV30	TRBJ2-1	NA	CAWSLYNEQFF	TGTGCCTGGAGTCTATACAATGAGCAGTTCTTC